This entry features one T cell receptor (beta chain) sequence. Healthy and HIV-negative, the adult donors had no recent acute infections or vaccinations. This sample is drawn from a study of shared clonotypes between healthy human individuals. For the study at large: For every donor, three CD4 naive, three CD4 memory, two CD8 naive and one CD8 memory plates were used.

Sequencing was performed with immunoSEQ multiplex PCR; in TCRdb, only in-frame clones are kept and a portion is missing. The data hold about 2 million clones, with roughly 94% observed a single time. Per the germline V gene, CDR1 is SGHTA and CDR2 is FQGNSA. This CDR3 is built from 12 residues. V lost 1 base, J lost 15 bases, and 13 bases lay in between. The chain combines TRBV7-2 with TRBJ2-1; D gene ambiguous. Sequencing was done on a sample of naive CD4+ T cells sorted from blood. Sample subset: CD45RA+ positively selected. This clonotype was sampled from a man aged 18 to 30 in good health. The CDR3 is CASSLDRERSFF. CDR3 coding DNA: TGTGCCAGCAGCTTAGACCGAGAACGGTCGTTCTTC.